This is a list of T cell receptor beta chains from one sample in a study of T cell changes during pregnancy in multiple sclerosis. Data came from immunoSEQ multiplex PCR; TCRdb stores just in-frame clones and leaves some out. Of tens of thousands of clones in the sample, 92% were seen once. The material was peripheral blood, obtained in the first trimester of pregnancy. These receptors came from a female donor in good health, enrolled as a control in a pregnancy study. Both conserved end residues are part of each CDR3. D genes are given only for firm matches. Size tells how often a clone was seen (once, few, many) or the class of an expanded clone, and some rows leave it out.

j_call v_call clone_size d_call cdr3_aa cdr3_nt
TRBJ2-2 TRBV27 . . CASSLWGAGELFF TGTGCCAGCAGTTTATGGGGGGCCGGGGAGCTGTTTTTT
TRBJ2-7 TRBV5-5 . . CASSPGGTVHQQYF TGTGCCAGCAGCCCAGGAGGGACCGTTCACCAGCAGTACTTC
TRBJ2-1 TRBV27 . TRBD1 CASGGPGQGKNEQFF TGTGCCAGCGGAGGGCCGGGACAGGGGAAGAATGAGCAGTTCTTC
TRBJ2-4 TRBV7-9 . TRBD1 CASSATGTGTRNIQYF TGTGCCAGCAGCGCCACCGGGACAGGGACGCGAAACATTCAGTACTTC
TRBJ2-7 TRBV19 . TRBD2 CASSWRLAGGRYEQYF TGTGCCAGTAGTTGGCGACTAGCGGGAGGCCGCTACGAGCAGTACTTC
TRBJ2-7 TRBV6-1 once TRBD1 CASIQRNRGLDEQYF TGTGCCAGCATTCAAAGAAACAGGGGGCTCGACGAGCAGTACTTC
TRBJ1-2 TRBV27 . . CASSLFSTDGYTF TGTGCCAGCAGTTTATTCTCTACGGATGGCTACACCTTC
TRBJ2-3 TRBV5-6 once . CASSLLVAAPDTQYF TGTGCCAGCAGCTTGTTGGTCGCGGCCCCAGATACGCAGTATTTT
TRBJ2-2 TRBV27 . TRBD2 CASTIAGGTGELFF TGTGCCAGCACCATAGCGGGAGGGACCGGGGAGCTGTTTTTT
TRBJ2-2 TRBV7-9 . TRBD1 CASSGEQGSTGELFF TGTGCCAGCAGCGGAGAACAGGGGTCAACCGGGGAGCTGTTTTTT
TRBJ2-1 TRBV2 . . CASSDVLARGSSYNEQFF TGTGCCAGCAGTGATGTTCTCGCGCGGGGTAGCTCCTACAATGAGCAGTTCTTC
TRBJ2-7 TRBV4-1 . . CASSQDRDYEQYF TGCGCCAGCAGCCAAGACAGGGACTACGAGCAGTACTTC
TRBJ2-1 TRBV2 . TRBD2 CASSPGLAGVDEQFF TGTGCCAGCAGTCCAGGACTAGCGGGAGTCGATGAGCAGTTCTTC
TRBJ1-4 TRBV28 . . CASSPTYISTVWEKLFF TGTGCCAGCAGTCCGACTTACATATCGACAGTCTGGGAAAAACTGTTTTTT
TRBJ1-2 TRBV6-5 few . CASRQTNYGYTF TGTGCCAGCAGACAGACCAACTATGGCTACACCTTC
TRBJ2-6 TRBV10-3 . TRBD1 CAIGTGDRSGANVLTF TGTGCCATCGGGACAGGGGATCGCTCTGGGGCCAACGTCCTGACTTTC
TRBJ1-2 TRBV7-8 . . CASSLEWASNYGYTF TGTGCCAGCAGCTTAGAGTGGGCCTCTAACTATGGCTACACCTTC
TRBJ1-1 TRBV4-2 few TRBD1 CASRKTGEATEAFF TGTGCCAGCAGGAAGACAGGGGAGGCCACTGAAGCTTTCTTT
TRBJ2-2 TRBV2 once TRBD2 CASSGARGGLAGGVLFF TGTGCCAGCAGTGGGGCCCGGGGCGGCCTAGCGGGAGGTGTGCTGTTTTTT
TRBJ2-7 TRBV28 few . CASSLQTAYEQYF TGTGCCAGCAGTTTACAGACAGCCTACGAGCAGTACTTC
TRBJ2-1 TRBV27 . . CASSLTGTAYNEQFF TGTGCCAGCAGTTTGACGGGTACTGCTTACAATGAGCAGTTCTTC
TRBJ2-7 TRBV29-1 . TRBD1 CSVEKGQGAYEQYF TGCAGCGTTGAGAAGGGACAGGGAGCCTACGAGCAGTACTTC
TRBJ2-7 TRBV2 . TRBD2 CASREKRDLPYEQYF TGTGCCAGCAGGGAAAAGCGGGATCTTCCCTACGAGCAGTACTTC
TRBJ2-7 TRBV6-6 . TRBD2 CASKAGTYEQYF TGTGCCAGCAAAGCGGGGACCTACGAGCAGTACTTC
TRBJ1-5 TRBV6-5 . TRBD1 CASSASTGAAQHF TGTGCCAGCAGTGCCTCGACAGGGGCAGCCCAGCATTTT
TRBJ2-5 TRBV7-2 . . CASGSASQETQYF TGTGCCAGCGGATCAGCTAGCCAAGAGACCCAGTACTTC
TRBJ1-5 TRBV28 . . CASSPGQGHQPQHF TGTGCCAGCAGTCCGGGGCAGGGGCATCAGCCCCAGCATTTT
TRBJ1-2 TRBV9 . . CASSVEGQISNYGYTF TGTGCCAGCAGCGTAGAAGGACAGATTTCTAACTATGGCTACACCTTC
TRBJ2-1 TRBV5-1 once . CASSFGGSNEQFF TGCGCCAGCAGCTTTGGGGGGAGCAATGAGCAGTTCTTC
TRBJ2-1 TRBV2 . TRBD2 CASSRGGWNEQFF TGTGCCAGCAGCCGGGGAGGGTGGAATGAGCAGTTCTTC
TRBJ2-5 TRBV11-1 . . CASSARRYQETQYF TGTGCCAGCAGCGCTCGGAGGTATCAAGAGACCCAGTACTTC
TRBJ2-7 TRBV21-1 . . CASSNGTGGGYEQYF TGTGCCAGCAGCAATGGGACAGGGGGAGGCTACGAGCAGTACTTC
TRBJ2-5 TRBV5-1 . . CASSSSGQGGKETQYF TGCGCCAGCAGCTCCTCAGGACAGGGAGGGAAAGAGACCCAGTACTTC
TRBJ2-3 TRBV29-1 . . CSVTTLATRSTDTQYF TGCAGCGTGACCACTCTAGCGACCCGGAGCACAGATACGCAGTATTTT
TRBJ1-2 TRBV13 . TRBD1 CASSLESDRGRLYGYTF TGTGCCAGCAGCTTAGAATCTGACAGGGGGCGCCTCTATGGCTACACCTTC
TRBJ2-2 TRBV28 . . CASSSRNTGELFF TGTGCCAGCAGTTCCAGAAACACCGGGGAGCTGTTTTTT
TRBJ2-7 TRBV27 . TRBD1 CASSLGSGTGAYEQYF TGTGCCAGCAGTTTAGGGTCGGGGACAGGGGCTTACGAGCAGTACTTC
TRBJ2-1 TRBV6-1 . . CASSGGLFSSYNEQFF TGTGCCAGCAGTGGGGGACTTTTTAGCTCCTACAATGAGCAGTTCTTC
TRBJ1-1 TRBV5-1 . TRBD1 CASSRDRALNTEAFF TGCGCCAGCAGCCGGGACAGAGCCCTGAACACTGAAGCTTTCTTT
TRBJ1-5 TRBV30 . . CAWSRDKYQPQHF TGTGCCTGGAGTCGGGACAAGTATCAGCCCCAGCATTTT
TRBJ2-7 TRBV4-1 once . CASSAPRLHSYEQYF TGCGCCAGCAGTGCCCCTCGATTACACTCCTACGAGCAGTACTTC
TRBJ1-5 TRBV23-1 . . CASRRTDLSNQPQHF TGCGCCAGCAGGCGGACTGACCTTAGCAATCAGCCCCAGCATTTT
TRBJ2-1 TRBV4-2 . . CASRQDRATYNEQFF TGTGCCAGCAGACAGGACAGAGCCACTTACAATGAGCAGTTCTTC
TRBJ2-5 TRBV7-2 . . CASSFGVQETQYF TGTGCCAGCAGCTTTGGAGTTCAAGAGACCCAGTACTTC
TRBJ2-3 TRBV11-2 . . CASSPIHGSVFTDTQYF TGTGCCAGCAGCCCCATCCACGGGTCGGTCTTCACAGATACGCAGTATTTT
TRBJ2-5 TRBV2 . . CASSEVGQVTQYF TGTGCCAGCAGTGAGGTGGGGCAGGTGACCCAGTACTTC
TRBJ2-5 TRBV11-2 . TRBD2 CASSLDSRAGTRAQYF TGTGCCAGCAGCTTAGATTCAAGGGCCGGGACTAGAGCCCAGTACTTC
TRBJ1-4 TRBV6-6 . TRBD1 CASSYNGRGQEKLFF TGTGCCAGCAGTTACAATGGCAGGGGGCAGGAAAAACTGTTTTTT
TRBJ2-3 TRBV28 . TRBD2 CASTPSGPRTDTQYF TGTGCCAGCACCCCTAGCGGGCCTCGCACAGATACGCAGTATTTT
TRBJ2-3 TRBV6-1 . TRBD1 CASKVRGSTDTQYF TGTGCCAGCAAGGTCAGGGGGAGCACAGATACGCAGTATTTT
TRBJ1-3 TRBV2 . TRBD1 CASSLPRDRGIVRNTIYF TGTGCCAGCAGTCTACCTCGGGACAGGGGAATAGTTAGAAACACCATATATTTT
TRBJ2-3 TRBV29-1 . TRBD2 CSVEGLAGKDTQYF TGCAGCGTCGAGGGACTAGCAGGGAAAGATACGCAGTATTTT
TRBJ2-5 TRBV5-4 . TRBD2 CASSYVAGGYETQYF TGTGCCAGCAGCTATGTAGCGGGAGGGTATGAGACCCAGTACTTC
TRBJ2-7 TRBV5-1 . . CASSFRQGNEQYF TGCGCCAGCAGCTTCCGGCAGGGGAACGAGCAGTACTTC
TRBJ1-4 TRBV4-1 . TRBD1 CASSLRGGQAPEKLFF TGCGCCAGCAGCCTCAGAGGGGGACAGGCTCCTGAAAAACTGTTTTTT
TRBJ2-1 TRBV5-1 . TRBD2 CASSFGSGNTYNEQFF TGCGCCAGCAGCTTCGGGAGCGGGAATACCTACAATGAGCAGTTCTTC
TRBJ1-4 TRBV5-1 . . CASRVATTNEKLFF TGCGCCAGCAGGGTGGCAACAACTAATGAAAAACTGTTTTTT
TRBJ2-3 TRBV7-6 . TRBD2 CASSLTGGEGDTQYF TGTGCCAGCAGCTTAACGGGGGGGGAGGGAGATACGCAGTATTTT
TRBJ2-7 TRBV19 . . CATSWRHLYEQYF TGTGCCACCTCCTGGAGGCACCTCTACGAGCAGTACTTC